A single sample is the source of the 18 T cell receptor beta chains below, sequenced in a study of blood T cell repertoires in COVID-19. Repertoires were generated with immunoSEQ multiplex PCR, while TCRdb's copy carries only in-frame clones and drops some. The table records more than 150,000 clones, 65% to 85% of them present only once. Sequenced sample: peripheral blood. The receptors originated from a man aged 60 to 69 with active or convalescent COVID-19.

The chain has TRBV10-3 and TRBJ2-1, with 10 bases fitting TRBD1. The ends lost 6 bases at V and 9 bases at J; junction bases unmatched: 8. The CDR3 loop spans 14 amino acids. Per germline, CDR1 ENHRY and CDR2 SYGVKD. The CDR3 sequence is CAIRGDRGLGEQFF. The CDR3 DNA is TGTGCCATCAGGGGGGACAGGGGTTTAGGTGAGCAGTTCTTC.

The chain is built from TRBV3-1 (or the pseudogene TRBV3-2) and TRBJ2-6; 8 bases line up with TRBD1. CDR1 and CDR2 (germline): LGHDT, YNNKEL (reference sequence). Trimming removed 7 bases from V and 0 bases from J; junction bases left unmatched: 2. There are 15 residues in the CDR3. CDR3 in DNA: TGTGCCAGCACCCAGGGGGCCTCTGGGGCCAACGTCCTGACTTTC. Translated, it gives CASTQGASGANVLTF.

This rearrangement joins TRBV2 to TRBJ2-5; the match to TRBD1 covers 9 bases. This CDR3 is built from 15 residues. Germline loops: CDR1 SNHLY, CDR2 FYNNEI. V lost 6 bases and J lost 1; bases outside the gene matches: 6. CDR3 DNA: TGTGCCAGCAGAATCCGGACAGGGGCCCAAGAGACCCAGTACTTC. Residues: CASRIRTGAQETQYF.

This clone has just a few counts. The chain has TRBV5-1 and TRBJ2-3, with TRBD1 matching over 9 bases. The CDR3 covers 20 residues. The junction had 24 bases not matched to a gene; V was cut back by 4 bases and J by 6 bases. CDR1 is SGHRS, CDR2 YFSETQ, per germline. The CDR3 loop reads CASSATGGNVAGARRDTQYF. The CDR3 DNA follows: TGCGCCAGCAGCGCGACAGGGGGAAATGTGGCTGGCGCCCGGAGGGATACGCAGTATTTT.

This chain joins TRBV9 and TRBJ2-7, with D possibly TRBD2 on 6 matching bases. The length of the CDR3 is 16 residues. Germline loops: CDR1 SGDLS, CDR2 YYNGEE. The germline V and J ends were trimmed by 4 bases and 5 bases, with 22 bases remaining between them. This chain's CDR3 is CASSSGATSPGDEQYF. The CDR3 nucleotides read TGTGCCAGCAGCTCTGGGGCGACTAGTCCTGGGGACGAGCAGTACTTC.

This chain links TRBV29-1 with TRBJ1-2; D is undetermined. Germline CDR1 and CDR2: SQVTM and ANQGSEA. V shed 3 bases and J shed 2 bases, with 13 bases lying between them. The CDR3 has 14 amino acids. The CDR3 DNA reads TGCAGCGTTGAGCCCGCCGCGGCCAACTATGGCTACACCTTC. It encodes CSVEPAAANYGYTF.

This clone appeared once. This chain connects TRBV5-4 to TRBJ1-6; TRBD1 might be the D (5 bases). Germline V lookup: CDR1 SGHNT, CDR2 YYREEE (reference sequence). This CDR3 region has 14 residues. V gave up 4 bases and J gave up 7 bases, with 12 bases separating them. Written as DNA, the CDR3 is TGTGCCAGCAGCACACGACAGACGAATTCACCCCTCCACTTT. This encodes CASSTRQTNSPLHF.

The gene calls are TRBV5-4 and TRBJ1-5; D gene ambiguous. This CDR3 comprises 12 residues. V was pared by 0 bases and J by 7 bases, with 5 bases between. CDR1 is SGHNT, CDR2 YYREEE, per germline (reference sequence). CDR3 sequence reads: CASSLDLQPQHF. The CDR3, as DNA: TGTGCCAGCAGCTTGGATCTACAGCCCCAGCATTTT.

The chain uses TRBV4-1 and TRBJ2-1, with TRBD2 matching 8 bases. Germline V gene sequence: CDR1 MGHRA, CDR2 YSYEKL. The V and J ends lost 3 bases and 3 bases, in that order; junction bases with no gene match: 4. The length of the CDR3 is 15 residues. The CDR3 DNA sequence: TGCGCCAGCAGCCAGCAGCGGGAGTACTACAATGAGCAGTTCTTC. The encoded protein is CASSQQREYYNEQFF.

The chain combines TRBV2 with TRBJ2-1, with 8 bases lining up with TRBD2. The CDR3 totals 16 residues. The germline gives CDR1 SNHLY, CDR2 FYNNEI. The J segment lost 6 bases and the V segment lost 6 bases, leaving 13 bases of the junction unmatched. Written as DNA, the CDR3 is TGTGCCAGCAGCGGACCGGGACTAGAGCGGCCCAATGAGCAGTTCTTC. It encodes CASSGPGLERPNEQFF.

The chain links TRBV11-2 to TRBJ2-5; D is undetermined. The CDR3 loop spans 15 amino acids. CDR1 is SGHAT, CDR2 FQNNGV, per germline. The germline V and J ends were trimmed by 6 bases and 5 bases, with 19 bases remaining between them. This CDR3 is CASSRNPGLLETQYF. CDR3 nucleotides: TGTGCCAGCAGTCGCAACCCTGGCTTGCTGGAGACCCAGTACTTC.

The V call is TRBV5-6, the J call TRBJ2-1; 9 bases match TRBD2. Germline V gives CDR1 SGHDT, CDR2 YYEEEE. This CDR3 has 16 amino acids. J lost 0 bases, V lost 5 bases, and 6 bases had no gene match. CDR3 in DNA: TGTGCCAGCAGTGATAGCGGGGGTCGCTCCTACAATGAGCAGTTCTTC. Its translation is CASSDSGGRSYNEQFF.

This clone came up a few times. The rearrangement joins TRBV5-1 to TRBJ2-1; D is perhaps TRBD2 (6 bases). Germline CDR1 and CDR2: SGHRS and YFSETQ. There are 14 residues in the CDR3. V lost 5 bases, J lost 0 bases, and 9 bases lay in between. For the CDR3, the DNA is TGCGCCAGCAGTCCCGGGGGCTCCTACAATGAGCAGTTCTTC. Translating gives CASSPGGSYNEQFF.

The chain couples TRBV19 to TRBJ1-5; 9 bases are a match to TRBD1. The CDR3 runs 16 residues. Germline V gene sequence: CDR1 LNHDA, CDR2 SQIVND (reference sequence). Trimming took 4 bases from V and 1 from J; bases not matched to a gene: 5. The CDR3 reads CASSTTGGFSNQPQHF. The CDR3 DNA sequence: TGTGCCAGTAGTACTACAGGGGGCTTCAGCAATCAGCCCCAGCATTTT.

This clone turned up a few times. The rearrangement joins TRBV23-1 to TRBJ1-6; D perhaps matches TRBD1 (5 bases). TRBV23-1 is marked as an open reading frame, function uncertain. This CDR3 is built from 16 residues. V shed 11 bases and J shed 4 bases, with 21 bases lying between them. The CDR3 spells CAAARRQSYYNSPLHF. The CDR3 DNA reads TGCGCCGCGGCCCGGAGACAGAGTTATTATAATTCACCCCTCCACTTT.

The rearrangement links TRBV18 to TRBJ1-2, with a weak D call TRBD1 (5 bases). The CDR3 contains 16 residues. Trimming stripped 2 bases from V and 4 bases from J, with 17 bases between. Germline CDR1 KGHSH, CDR2 LQKENI. The CDR3 coding sequence is TGTGCCAGCTCACCATTCGAGCTCAGGGTTGGCTATGGCTACACCTTC. Translating gives CASSPFELRVGYGYTF.

The CDR3: CASSLAGLAGGTQYF. CDR3 DNA sequence: TGTGCCAGCAGCTTGGCCGGACTAGCGGGAGGGACCCAGTACTTC. The J gene is TRBJ2-5, the V gene TRBV7-3, with TRBD2 matching 14 bases. The CDR3 contains 15 residues. Per the germline V gene, CDR1 is SGHTA and CDR2 is FQGTGA. V trimming: 3 bases; J trimming: 7 bases; junction bases outside the gene matches: 4. Full variable domain (remainder filled in from reference TRBV7-3 and TRBJ2-5): GAGVSQTPSNKVTEKGKYVELRCDPISGHTALYWYRQSLGQGPEFLIYFQGTGAADDSGLPNDRFFAVRPEGSVSTLKIQRTERGDSAVYLCASSLAGLAGGTQYFGPGTRLLVL.

This chain connects TRBV7-6 to TRBJ1-4; D is possibly TRBD1 (6 bases). The germline V gene has CDR1 SGHVS and CDR2 FNYEAQ. Trimming took off 4 bases at V and 5 bases at J, with 17 bases between the two ends. This CDR3 spans 16 amino acids. For the CDR3, the DNA is TGTGCCAGCAGCTATCGAACAGGGCCCGGAAATGAAAAACTGTTTTTT. This codes for CASSYRTGPGNEKLFF.